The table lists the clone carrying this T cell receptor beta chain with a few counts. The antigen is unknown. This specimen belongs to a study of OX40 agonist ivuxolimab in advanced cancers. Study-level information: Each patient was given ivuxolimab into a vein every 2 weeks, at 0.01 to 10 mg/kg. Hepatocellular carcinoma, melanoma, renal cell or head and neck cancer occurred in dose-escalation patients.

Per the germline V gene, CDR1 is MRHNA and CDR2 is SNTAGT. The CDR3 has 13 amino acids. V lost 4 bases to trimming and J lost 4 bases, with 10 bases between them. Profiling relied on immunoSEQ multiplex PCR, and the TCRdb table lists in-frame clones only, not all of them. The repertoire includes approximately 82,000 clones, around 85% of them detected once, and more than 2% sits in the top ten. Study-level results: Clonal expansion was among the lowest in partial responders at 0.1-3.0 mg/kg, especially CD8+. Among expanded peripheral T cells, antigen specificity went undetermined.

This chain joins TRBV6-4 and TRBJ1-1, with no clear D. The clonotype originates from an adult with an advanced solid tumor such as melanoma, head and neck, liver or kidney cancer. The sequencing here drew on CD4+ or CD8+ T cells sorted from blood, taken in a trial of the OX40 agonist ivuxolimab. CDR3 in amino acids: CASSVAVGTEAFF. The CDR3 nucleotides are TGTGCCAGCAGTGTGGCCGTAGGCACTGAAGCTTTCTTT.